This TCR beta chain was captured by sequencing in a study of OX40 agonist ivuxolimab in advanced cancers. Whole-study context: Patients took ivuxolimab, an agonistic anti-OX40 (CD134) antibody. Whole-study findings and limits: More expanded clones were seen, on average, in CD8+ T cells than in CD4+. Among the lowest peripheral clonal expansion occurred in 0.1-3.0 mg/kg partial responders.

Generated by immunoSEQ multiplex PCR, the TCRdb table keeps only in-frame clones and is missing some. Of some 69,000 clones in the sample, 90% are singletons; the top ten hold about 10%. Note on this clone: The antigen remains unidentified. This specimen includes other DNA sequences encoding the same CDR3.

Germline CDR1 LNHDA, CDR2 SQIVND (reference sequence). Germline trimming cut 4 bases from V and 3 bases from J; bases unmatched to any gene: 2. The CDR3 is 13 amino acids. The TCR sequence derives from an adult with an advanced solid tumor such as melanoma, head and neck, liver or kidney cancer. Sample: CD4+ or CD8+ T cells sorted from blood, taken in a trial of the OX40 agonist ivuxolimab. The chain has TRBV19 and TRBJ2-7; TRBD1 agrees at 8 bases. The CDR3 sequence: CASSNDRGYEQYF. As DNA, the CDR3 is TGTGCCAGTAGTAACGACAGGGGCTACGAGCAGTACTTC.